This is a list of T cell receptor beta chains from one sample in a study of blood T cell repertoires in COVID-19. Profiling relied on immunoSEQ multiplex PCR, and the TCRdb table lists in-frame clones only, not all of them. The sample shows about 38,000 clones, 94% of them seen only once. Sequencing was carried out using peripheral blood. Receptor source: a human donor with active COVID-19. The donor label of this sample is uncertain. The CDR3 runs from the conserved cysteine through the conserved F or W. The order of the fields is D gene, J gene, clone size, V gene, CDR3 protein, CDR3 DNA. The D gene is left open where the match is weak. The size field is filled for only some rows; it gives once, few, many or a size class.

D gene: TRBD1; J gene: TRBJ2-2; clone size: NA; V gene: TRBV5-5; CDR3 protein: CASSIAGQGSTGELFF; CDR3 DNA: TGTGCCAGCAGCATCGCCGGACAGGGGAGCACCGGGGAGCTGTTTTTT
D gene: NA; J gene: TRBJ1-6; clone size: NA; V gene: TRBV5-1; CDR3 protein: CASTPGAGDYNSPLHF; CDR3 DNA: TGCGCCAGCACCCCTGGCGCAGGGGATTATAATTCACCCCTCCACTTT
D gene: NA; J gene: TRBJ2-5; clone size: NA; V gene: TRBV5-1; CDR3 protein: CASSSEGTQYF; CDR3 DNA: TGCGCCAGCAGCTCAGAGGGGACCCAGTACTTC
D gene: NA; J gene: TRBJ1-2; clone size: NA; V gene: TRBV28; CDR3 protein: CASSLVGADYGYTF; CDR3 DNA: TGTGCCAGCAGTTTGGTGGGGGCAGACTATGGCTACACCTTC
D gene: NA; J gene: TRBJ2-7; clone size: NA; V gene: TRBV24-1; CDR3 protein: CATSDTIAPSEQYF; CDR3 DNA: TGTGCCACCAGTGACACTATTGCCCCCTCCGAGCAGTACTTC
D gene: NA; J gene: TRBJ2-7; clone size: NA; V gene: TRBV11-2; CDR3 protein: CASSLGTGEDYEQYF; CDR3 DNA: TGTGCCAGCAGCTTAGGTACAGGAGAAGACTACGAGCAGTACTTC
D gene: TRBD2; J gene: TRBJ2-1; clone size: NA; V gene: TRBV10-3; CDR3 protein: CAISDRRTSGPRYNEQFF; CDR3 DNA: TGTGCCATCAGTGACCGTAGGACTAGCGGGCCCCGATACAATGAGCAGTTCTTC
D gene: TRBD1; J gene: TRBJ1-2; clone size: once; V gene: TRBV28; CDR3 protein: CASSATGQGADKEGYGYTF; CDR3 DNA: TGTGCCAGCAGTGCTACAGGACAGGGGGCCGATAAAGAAGGCTATGGCTACACCTTC
D gene: TRBD1; J gene: TRBJ2-5; clone size: NA; V gene: TRBV2; CDR3 protein: CANNQGARETQYF; CDR3 DNA: TGTGCCAACAATCAGGGGGCTCGAGAGACCCAGTACTTC
D gene: TRBD1; J gene: TRBJ2-3; clone size: NA; V gene: TRBV7-2; CDR3 protein: CASSLGQGTDTQYF; CDR3 DNA: TGTGCCAGCAGCTTGGGACAGGGGACAGATACGCAGTATTTT
D gene: NA; J gene: TRBJ2-5; clone size: NA; V gene: TRBV19; CDR3 protein: CASSIDISGVKTKTQYF; CDR3 DNA: TGTGCCAGTAGTATAGACATTTCGGGGGTCAAAACGAAGACCCAGTACTTC
D gene: NA; J gene: TRBJ2-7; clone size: NA; V gene: TRBV18; CDR3 protein: CASSPGGYEQYF; CDR3 DNA: TGTGCCAGCTCACCTGGAGGCTACGAGCAGTACTTC
D gene: NA; J gene: TRBJ2-5; clone size: NA; V gene: TRBV2; CDR3 protein: CASSGEETQYF; CDR3 DNA: TGTGCCAGCAGTGGGGAGGAGACCCAGTACTTC
D gene: NA; J gene: TRBJ2-2; clone size: NA; V gene: TRBV7-6; CDR3 protein: CASRPTRTGELFF; CDR3 DNA: TGTGCCAGCAGACCGACTCGGACCGGGGAGCTGTTTTTT
D gene: TRBD1; J gene: TRBJ1-5; clone size: NA; V gene: TRBV2; CDR3 protein: CASSADRNDQPQHF; CDR3 DNA: TGTGCCAGCAGCGCGGACAGGAACGATCAGCCCCAGCATTTT
D gene: NA; J gene: TRBJ1-2; clone size: NA; V gene: TRBV12-3/TRBV12-4; CDR3 protein: CASSLTGRGYTF; CDR3 DNA: TGTGCCAGCAGCCTGACAGGTAGAGGCTACACCTTC
D gene: NA; J gene: TRBJ2-3; clone size: NA; V gene: TRBV5-1; CDR3 protein: CASSRGRGNTDTQYF; CDR3 DNA: TGCGCCAGCAGCCGGGGAAGGGGGAACACAGATACGCAGTATTTT
D gene: NA; J gene: TRBJ2-5; clone size: NA; V gene: TRBV27; CDR3 protein: CASSSLGGKRQETQYF; CDR3 DNA: TGTGCCAGCTCGAGTTTGGGGGGTAAACGGCAAGAGACCCAGTACTTC
D gene: TRBD2; J gene: TRBJ2-5; clone size: NA; V gene: TRBV5-1; CDR3 protein: CASSLLGTSGAQETQYF; CDR3 DNA: TGCGCCAGCAGCTTGCTGGGGACTAGCGGGGCCCAAGAGACCCAGTACTTC
D gene: TRBD1; J gene: TRBJ2-2; clone size: NA; V gene: TRBV4-1; CDR3 protein: CASSQFPFGQGANTGELFF; CDR3 DNA: TGCGCCAGCAGCCAATTTCCCTTCGGACAGGGCGCGAACACCGGGGAGCTGTTTTTT
D gene: TRBD1; J gene: TRBJ1-2; clone size: NA; V gene: TRBV9; CDR3 protein: CASSTGQGGGYTF; CDR3 DNA: TGTGCCAGCAGCACGGGACAGGGTGGAGGCTACACCTTC
D gene: TRBD2; J gene: TRBJ2-2; clone size: once; V gene: TRBV28; CDR3 protein: CASSEIPPGLAGPGELFF; CDR3 DNA: TGTGCCAGCAGTGAGATACCACCGGGACTAGCGGGCCCCGGGGAGCTGTTTTTT
D gene: NA; J gene: TRBJ2-5; clone size: NA; V gene: TRBV11-2; CDR3 protein: CASSLDRVARGETQYF; CDR3 DNA: TGTGCCAGCAGCTTAGATCGGGTGGCCCGAGGGGAGACCCAGTACTTC
D gene: TRBD2; J gene: TRBJ2-7; clone size: NA; V gene: TRBV6-4; CDR3 protein: CASSAHQAGGPLYEQYF; CDR3 DNA: TGTGCCAGCAGTGCCCACCAAGCGGGAGGGCCTTTGTACGAGCAGTACTTC
D gene: TRBD1; J gene: TRBJ2-3; clone size: NA; V gene: TRBV2; CDR3 protein: CASTYYRGEFADTQYF; CDR3 DNA: TGTGCCAGCACTTACTACAGGGGTGAATTTGCAGATACGCAGTATTTT
D gene: NA; J gene: TRBJ2-7; clone size: NA; V gene: TRBV6-1; CDR3 protein: CASSEVRDEQYF; CDR3 DNA: TGTGCCAGCAGTGAAGTGAGGGACGAGCAGTACTTC
D gene: TRBD1; J gene: TRBJ1-3; clone size: NA; V gene: TRBV11-2; CDR3 protein: CASSSDRGTGNTIYF; CDR3 DNA: TGTGCCAGCAGCTCCGACAGGGGGACTGGAAACACCATATATTTT
D gene: NA; J gene: TRBJ2-1; clone size: NA; V gene: TRBV11-2; CDR3 protein: CASTLEGLNEQFF; CDR3 DNA: TGTGCCAGCACCCTAGAGGGCCTGAATGAGCAGTTCTTC
D gene: TRBD2; J gene: TRBJ2-2; clone size: NA; V gene: TRBV6-1; CDR3 protein: CASSEASGGAGELFF; CDR3 DNA: TGTGCCAGCAGTGAAGCTAGCGGGGGGGCCGGGGAGCTGTTTTTT
D gene: TRBD2; J gene: TRBJ2-7; clone size: once; V gene: TRBV27; CDR3 protein: CASKSGLAGGKTYEQYF; CDR3 DNA: TGTGCCAGCAAATCGGGACTAGCGGGAGGGAAAACCTACGAGCAGTACTTC
D gene: NA; J gene: TRBJ2-1; clone size: NA; V gene: TRBV20-1; CDR3 protein: CSARVRVEQFF; CDR3 DNA: TGCAGTGCTAGAGTCAGGGTTGAGCAGTTCTTC
D gene: TRBD1; J gene: TRBJ1-1; clone size: NA; V gene: TRBV6-5; CDR3 protein: CASRRTDRGGTEAFF; CDR3 DNA: TGTGCCAGCAGGAGGACTGACAGGGGGGGGACTGAAGCTTTCTTT
D gene: NA; J gene: TRBJ2-1; clone size: NA; V gene: TRBV7-6; CDR3 protein: CASSSPRHTYNEQFF; CDR3 DNA: TGTGCCAGCAGCTCCCCGCGGCACACCTACAATGAGCAGTTCTTC
D gene: NA; J gene: TRBJ2-1; clone size: NA; V gene: TRBV6-7; CDR3 protein: CASSPWGHPSYNEQFF; CDR3 DNA: TGTGCCAGCAGTCCCTGGGGGCATCCCTCCTACAATGAGCAGTTCTTC
D gene: TRBD1; J gene: TRBJ2-7; clone size: NA; V gene: TRBV9; CDR3 protein: CASSVAGTETYEQYF; CDR3 DNA: TGTGCCAGCAGCGTAGCTGGGACAGAAACCTACGAGCAGTACTTC
D gene: NA; J gene: TRBJ1-1; clone size: once; V gene: TRBV12-5; CDR3 protein: CASGLVLGPLNTEAFF; CDR3 DNA: TGTGCTAGTGGTTTGGTTCTGGGGCCACTGAACACTGAAGCTTTCTTT
D gene: NA; J gene: TRBJ1-1; clone size: few; V gene: TRBV10-1; CDR3 protein: CASSDGTQGAFF; CDR3 DNA: TGCGCCAGCAGTGATGGCACCCAGGGAGCTTTCTTT